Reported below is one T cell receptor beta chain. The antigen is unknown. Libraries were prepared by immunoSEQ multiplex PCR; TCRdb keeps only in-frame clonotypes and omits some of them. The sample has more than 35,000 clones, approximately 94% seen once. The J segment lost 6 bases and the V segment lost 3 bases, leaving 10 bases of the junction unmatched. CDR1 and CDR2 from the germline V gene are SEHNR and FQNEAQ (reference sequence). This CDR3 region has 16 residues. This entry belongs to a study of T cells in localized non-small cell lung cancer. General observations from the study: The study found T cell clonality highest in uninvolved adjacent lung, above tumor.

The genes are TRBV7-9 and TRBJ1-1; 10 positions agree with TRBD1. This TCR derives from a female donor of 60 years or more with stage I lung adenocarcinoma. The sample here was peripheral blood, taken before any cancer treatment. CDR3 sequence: CASSFDRGRGTAEAFF. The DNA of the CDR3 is TGTGCCAGCAGCTTTGACAGGGGGCGCGGTACCGCTGAAGCTTTCTTT.